This note documents a single T cell receptor beta chain sequence. The antigen this receptor binds is unknown. Base qualities are not at hand, and no much larger clone is one base apart. The data were taken from a study of T cell responses to AZD1222 COVID-19 vaccine (dated by TCRdb to the early 2020s). Looking at the study overall: A total of 233 trial participants underwent TCR sequencing, of whom 207 had received two doses of AZD1222 and some 25 had received two doses of the MenACWY control vaccine. Trial participants were enrolled into age subgroups of 18-55, 56-69 and 70-plus years, which contained about 150, 27 and 61 TCR-sequenced participants, respectively.

The trim is 3 bases for V and 4 bases for J, with a gap of 12 bases between the germline ends. Looking up the germline V gene (reference sequence) yields CDR1 LNHDA and CDR2 SQIVND. The CDR3 contains 14 residues, cysteine and phenylalanine counted. Only CDR3 DNA is held: 42 bases, read in frame from base 1. The CDR3 regions of human TCRbeta chains were subjected to immunosequencing. The authors' analysis ran thus. TCRs in the repertoires were compared against a reference library of SARS-CoV-2-specific TCRs that had been generated with the MIRA antigen-specificity platform. Breadth meant the fraction of unique TCRs that were SARS-CoV-2-associated, whereas depth meant the fraction of total T cells that were SARS-CoV-2-associated. Using the MIRA data, every spike-specific TCR was mapped to the spike region that the TCR reacted to and assigned to either a CD4 or a CD8 class. Log10-transformed breadth and depth values were compared by one-way ANOVA with Sidak's multiple comparisons tests. TCRdb obtained this table from immuneACCESS and retained in-frame rearrangements with V and J assigned. These tables miss some clones; where compared with another copy, unresolved V genes account for less than half of the shortfall, and the remainder is unexplained. The D gene and trimming were derived from the DNA, and the V and J assignments and clone size from that table. This sample has roughly 40,000 clones in its table, and around 88% of those were observed once. Roughly 25% of the sample belongs to the ten largest clones.

Per the publication, the time point label means: about 28 days (+/-7) after the second vaccine dose. AZD1222 recipients given second doses at about 4 weeks or at about 12 weeks were pooled, since spike-specific TCR depth and breadth were not found to differ between the two schedules. Vaccinee samples were obtained from the UK trials COV001 and COV002, which included a single-blind randomized controlled phase 2/3 trial of AZD1222 (ChAdOx1 nCoV-19) in healthy adults. For TCRbeta chain sequencing, PBMC samples from trial participants were taken at day 0 and at day 28 after the second dose. What the authors observed across the whole study: Because no day 14 peak-response samples were available, the repertoires could be characterized only after the peak T cell response. Most participants were white British and females outnumbered males, and the authors suggested that clonal diversity may have been underestimated. CD4 TCRs associated with the vaccine covered the entire spike protein, and the dominant responses were in regions 160-218 and 743-854. Reportedly, close to half of the unique spike-specific TCRs recognized epitopes lying outside the regions that are mutated in the B.1.351 and B.1.1.7 variants. Conclusions about previously exposed vaccinees are limited, since just a handful of AZD1222 recipients were seropositive for SARS-CoV-2 at baseline. The 56-69-year group was small, and its depth increase did not reach significance, likely because of low power. After two AZD1222 doses, spike-specific TCR breadth and depth were significantly higher than at day 0 and than in MenACWY recipients.

The chain links TRBV19 with TRBJ1-1; the D gene is not confidently resolved. The sequencing used peripheral blood, collected 28 days after the second AZD1222 dose. This TCR derives from an adult who received the AZD1222 COVID-19 vaccine. The CDR3: CASSIPLGATEAFF. The nucleotide sequence is given as TGTGCCAGTAGTATTCCCCTAGGAGCCACTGAAGCTTTCTTT. The entire variable domain, with the stretches around the CDR3 drawn from the reference TRBV19 and TRBJ1-1 proteins, is DGGITQSPKYLFRKEGQNVTLSCEQNLNHDAMYWYRQDPGQGLRLIYYSQIVNDFQKGDIAEGYSVSREKKESFPLTVTSAQKNPTAFYLCASSIPLGATEAFFGQGTRLTVV.